Given below is one T cell receptor (beta chain) in context. What it binds is not known. Clones were sequenced by immunoSEQ multiplex PCR, and TCRdb holds only the in-frame ones, with some missing. The sample shows over 85,000 clones, 75% to 85% of them seen only once. The CDR3 has 13 amino acids. The trim removed 10 bases at V and 5 bases at J, leaving 7 bases unmatched. Germline V gene data show CDR1 as ENHRY and CDR2 as SYGVKD. Every single patient, without exception, relapsed after autologous stem cell transplantation, and brentuximab vedotin exposure varied. This entry comes from a study of PD-1 blockade in classical Hodgkin lymphoma. Broader study findings: The drivers behind the repertoire differences, possibly disease activity or prior therapy, remain undefined. Complete responders matched newly diagnosed patients in baseline diversity.

The chain is built from TRBV10-3 and TRBJ1-5, with 8 nucleotides matching TRBD1. This receptor was obtained from a human donor with classical Hodgkin lymphoma. The sample consisted of peripheral blood mononuclear cells (PBMCs), taken before the second cycle of nivolumab. CDR3 loop: CATQGARDQPQHF. The CDR3 coding sequence is TGTGCCACCCAGGGGGCTCGCGATCAGCCCCAGCATTTT.